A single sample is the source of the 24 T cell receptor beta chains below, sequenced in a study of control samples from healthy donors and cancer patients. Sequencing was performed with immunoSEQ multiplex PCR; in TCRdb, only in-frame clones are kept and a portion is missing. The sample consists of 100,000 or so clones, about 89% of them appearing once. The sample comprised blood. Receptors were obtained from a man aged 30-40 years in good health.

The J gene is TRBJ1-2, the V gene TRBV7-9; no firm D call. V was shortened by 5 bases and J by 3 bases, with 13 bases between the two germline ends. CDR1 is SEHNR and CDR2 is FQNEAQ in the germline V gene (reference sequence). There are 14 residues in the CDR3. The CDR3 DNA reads TGTGCCAGCAGCCCTCGGGCGGCGGACTATGGCTACACCTTC. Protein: CASSPRAADYGYTF.

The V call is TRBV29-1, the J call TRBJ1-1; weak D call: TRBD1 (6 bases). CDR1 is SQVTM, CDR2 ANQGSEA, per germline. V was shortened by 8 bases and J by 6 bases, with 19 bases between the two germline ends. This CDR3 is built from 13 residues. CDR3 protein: CSSDLGGISEAFF. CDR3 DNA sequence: TGCAGCTCCGATTTAGGGGGGATCTCTGAAGCTTTCTTT.

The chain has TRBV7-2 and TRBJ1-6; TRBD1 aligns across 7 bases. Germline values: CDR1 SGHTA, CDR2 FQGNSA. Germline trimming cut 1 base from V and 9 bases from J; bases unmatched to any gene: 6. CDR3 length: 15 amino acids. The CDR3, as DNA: TGTGCCAGCAGCTTAGACCAGGGGGGGGTTTCACCCCTCCACTTT. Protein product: CASSLDQGGVSPLHF. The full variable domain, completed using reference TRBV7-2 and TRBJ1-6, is GAGVSQSPSNKVTEKGKDVELRCDPISGHTALYWYRQSLGQGLEFLIYFQGNSAPDKSGLPSDRFSAERTGGSVSTLTIQRTQQEDSAVYLCASSLDQGGVSPLHFGNGTRLTVT.

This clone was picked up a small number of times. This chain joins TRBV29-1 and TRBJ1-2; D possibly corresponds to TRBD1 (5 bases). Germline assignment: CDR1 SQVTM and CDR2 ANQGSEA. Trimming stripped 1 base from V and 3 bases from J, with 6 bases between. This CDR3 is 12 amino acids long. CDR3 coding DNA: TGCAGCGTTGAAGGGGACTACTATGGCTACACCTTC. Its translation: CSVEGDYYGYTF.

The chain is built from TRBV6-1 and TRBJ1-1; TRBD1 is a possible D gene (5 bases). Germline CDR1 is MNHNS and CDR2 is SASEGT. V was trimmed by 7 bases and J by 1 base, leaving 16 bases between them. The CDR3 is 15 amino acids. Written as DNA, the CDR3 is TGTGCCAGCACTACCCAGGGACCCGCGAACACTGAAGCTTTCTTT. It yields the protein CASTTQGPANTEAFF.

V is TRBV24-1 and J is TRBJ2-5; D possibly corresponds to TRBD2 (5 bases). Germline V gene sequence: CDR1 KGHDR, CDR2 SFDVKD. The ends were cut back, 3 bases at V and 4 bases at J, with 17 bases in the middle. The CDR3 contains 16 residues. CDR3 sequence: CATSDIKLVSGETQYF. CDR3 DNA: TGTGCCACCAGTGATATCAAACTAGTGTCGGGAGAGACCCAGTACTTC.

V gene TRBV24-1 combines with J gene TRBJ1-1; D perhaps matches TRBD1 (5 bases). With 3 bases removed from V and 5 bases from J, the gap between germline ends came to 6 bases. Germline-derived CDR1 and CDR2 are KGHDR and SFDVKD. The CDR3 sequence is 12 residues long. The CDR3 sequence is CATSDRGTEAFF. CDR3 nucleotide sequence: TGTGCCACCAGTGATAGGGGAACTGAAGCTTTCTTT.

The CDR3 bases are TGTGCCAGCAGCTCATACACCGGGACAGTTAATTCACCCCTCCACTTT. Translating it yields CASSSYTGTVNSPLHF. The chain employs TRBV6-6 and TRBJ1-6; 7 positions agree with TRBD1. Unmatched junction bases numbered 11, after V lost 6 bases and J lost 6 bases. The germline gives CDR1 MNHNY, CDR2 SVGAGI (reference sequence). The length of the CDR3 is 16 residues.

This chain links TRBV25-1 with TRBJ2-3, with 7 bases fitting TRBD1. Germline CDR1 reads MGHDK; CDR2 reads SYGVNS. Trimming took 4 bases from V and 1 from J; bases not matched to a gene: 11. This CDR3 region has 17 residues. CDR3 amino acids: CASSVWTGGRRTDTQYF. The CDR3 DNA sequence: TGTGCCAGCAGTGTTTGGACAGGCGGTCGGCGCACAGATACGCAGTATTTT.

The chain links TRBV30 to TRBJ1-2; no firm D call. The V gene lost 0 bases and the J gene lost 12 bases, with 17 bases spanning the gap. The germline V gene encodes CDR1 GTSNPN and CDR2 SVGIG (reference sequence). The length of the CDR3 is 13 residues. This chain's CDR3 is CAWSVVPTTGHTF. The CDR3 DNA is TGTGCCTGGAGTGTAGTCCCCACCACCGGGCACACCTTC.

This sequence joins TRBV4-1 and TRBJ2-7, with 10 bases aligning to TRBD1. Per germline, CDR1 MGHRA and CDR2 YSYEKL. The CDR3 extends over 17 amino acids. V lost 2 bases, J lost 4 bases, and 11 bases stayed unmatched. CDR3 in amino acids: CASSQHARGDRGYEQYF. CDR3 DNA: TGCGCCAGCAGCCAACACGCGCGGGGGGACAGGGGATACGAGCAGTACTTC.

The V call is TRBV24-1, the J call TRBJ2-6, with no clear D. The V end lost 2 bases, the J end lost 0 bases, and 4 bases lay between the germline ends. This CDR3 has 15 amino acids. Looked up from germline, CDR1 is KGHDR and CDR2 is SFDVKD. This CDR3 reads CATSDSGSGANVLTF. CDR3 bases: TGTGCCACCAGTGATTCGGGCTCTGGGGCCAACGTCCTGACTTTC.

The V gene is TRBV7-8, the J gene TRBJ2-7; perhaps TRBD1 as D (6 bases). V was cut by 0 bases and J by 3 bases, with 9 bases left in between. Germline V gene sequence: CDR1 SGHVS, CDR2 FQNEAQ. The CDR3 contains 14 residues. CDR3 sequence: CASSLAGQFYEQYF. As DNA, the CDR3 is TGTGCCAGCAGCTTAGCCGGACAGTTCTACGAGCAGTACTTC.

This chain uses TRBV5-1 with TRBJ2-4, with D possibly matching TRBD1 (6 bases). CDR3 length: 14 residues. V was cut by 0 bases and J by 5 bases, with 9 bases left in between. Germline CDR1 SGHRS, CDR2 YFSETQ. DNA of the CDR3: TGCGCCAGCAGCTTGGCGGACAGCCAAAACATTCAGTACTTC. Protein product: CASSLADSQNIQYF.

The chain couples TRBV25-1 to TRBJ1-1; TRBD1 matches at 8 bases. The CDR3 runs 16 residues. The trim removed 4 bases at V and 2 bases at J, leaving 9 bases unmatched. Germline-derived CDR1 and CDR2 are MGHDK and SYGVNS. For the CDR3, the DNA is TGTGCCAGCAGTGCACTAGGAGACAGGGGAAACACTGAAGCTTTCTTT. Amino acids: CASSALGDRGNTEAFF.

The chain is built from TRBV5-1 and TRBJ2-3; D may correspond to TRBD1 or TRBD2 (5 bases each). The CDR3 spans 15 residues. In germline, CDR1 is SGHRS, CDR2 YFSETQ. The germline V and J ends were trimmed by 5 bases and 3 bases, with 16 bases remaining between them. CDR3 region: CASSQIWGNTDTQYF. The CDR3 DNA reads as TGCGCCAGCAGTCAGATATGGGGGAATACAGATACGCAGTATTTT.

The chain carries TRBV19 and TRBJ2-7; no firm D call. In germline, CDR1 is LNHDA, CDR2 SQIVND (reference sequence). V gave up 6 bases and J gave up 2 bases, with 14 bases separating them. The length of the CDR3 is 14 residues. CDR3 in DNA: TGTGCCAGTAGCACGAGCGTCCTACCCTACGAGCAGTACTTC. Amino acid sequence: CASSTSVLPYEQYF.

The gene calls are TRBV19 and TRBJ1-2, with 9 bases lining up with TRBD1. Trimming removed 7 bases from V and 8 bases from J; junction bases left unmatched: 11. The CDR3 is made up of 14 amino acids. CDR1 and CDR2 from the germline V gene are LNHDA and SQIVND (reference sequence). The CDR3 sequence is CASTISGTGKGYTF. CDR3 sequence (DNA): TGTGCCAGTACCATATCCGGGACAGGGAAAGGCTACACCTTC.

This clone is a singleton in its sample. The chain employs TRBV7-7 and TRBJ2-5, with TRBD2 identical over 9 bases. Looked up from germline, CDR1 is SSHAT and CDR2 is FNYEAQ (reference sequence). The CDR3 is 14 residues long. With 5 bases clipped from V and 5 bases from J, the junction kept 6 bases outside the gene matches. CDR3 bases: TGTGCCAGCAGCCCCGGGACTAGCCGGGAGACCCAGTACTTC. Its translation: CASSPGTSRETQYF.

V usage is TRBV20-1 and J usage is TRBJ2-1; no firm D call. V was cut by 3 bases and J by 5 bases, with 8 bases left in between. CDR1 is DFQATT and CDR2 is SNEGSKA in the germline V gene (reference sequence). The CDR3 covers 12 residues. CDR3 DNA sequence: TGCAGTGCTAGTGCGCGAAACAATGAGCAGTTCTTC. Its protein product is CSASARNNEQFF.

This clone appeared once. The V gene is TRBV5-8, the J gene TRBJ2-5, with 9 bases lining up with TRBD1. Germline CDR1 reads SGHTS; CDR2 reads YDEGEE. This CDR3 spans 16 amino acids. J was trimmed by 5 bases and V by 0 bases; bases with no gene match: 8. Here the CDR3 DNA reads TGTGCCAGCAGCTTGGGGGACAGGGCCGGTCTGGAGACCCAGTACTTC. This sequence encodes CASSLGDRAGLETQYF.

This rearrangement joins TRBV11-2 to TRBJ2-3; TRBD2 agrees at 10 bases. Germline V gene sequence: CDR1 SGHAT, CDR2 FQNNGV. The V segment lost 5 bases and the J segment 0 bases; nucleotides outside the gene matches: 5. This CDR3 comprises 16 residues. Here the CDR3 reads CASSAGTSVSTDTQYF. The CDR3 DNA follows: TGTGCCAGCAGCGCCGGGACTAGCGTCAGCACAGATACGCAGTATTTT.

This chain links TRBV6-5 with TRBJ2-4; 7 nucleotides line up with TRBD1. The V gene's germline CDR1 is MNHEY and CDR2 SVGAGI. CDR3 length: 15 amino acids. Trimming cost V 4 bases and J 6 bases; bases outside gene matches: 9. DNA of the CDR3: TGTGCCAGCAGTTCCTGGACAGGCAGCGTAAACATTCAGTACTTC. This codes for CASSSWTGSVNIQYF.

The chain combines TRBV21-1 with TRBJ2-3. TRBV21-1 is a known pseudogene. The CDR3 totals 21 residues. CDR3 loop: CASRGRGAFVIKRSVRDTQYF. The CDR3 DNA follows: TGTGCCAGCAGGGGAAGAGGAGCGTTCGTGATAAAGAGGAGCGTTCGTGATACGCAGTATTTT.